The 18 T cell receptor beta chains presented below share a single source sample, sequenced in a study of read filtering for tumor transcriptome and immune sequencing. This library used around 0.4 ug RNA and molecular barcoded adaptors spanning alpha/delta and beta/gamma chains. TCRdb analysed the reads with MiXCR anew, one entry per CDR3 protein. Among over 45,000 distinct CDR3 sequences listed, roughly 19% were seen once. The sequenced material came from a population of CD138-negative cells sorted from bone marrow. These receptors all stem from a donor at least 40 years old with multiple myeloma.

This clonotype was detected only a few times. The chain couples TRBV29-1 to TRBJ2-1; D not resolved. There are 13 residues in the CDR3. Trimming shortened V by 0 bases and J by 6 bases, and 9 bases separated the two germline ends. The germline gives CDR1 SQVTM, CDR2 ANQGSEA. As DNA, the CDR3 is TGCAGCGTTGAAGATTCCCAGGTCAATGAGCAGTTCTTC. Residues: CSVEDSQVNEQFF.

The rearrangement links TRBV29-1 to TRBJ1-2; maybe TRBD1 (5 bases). V lost 2 bases, J lost 4 bases, and 11 bases lay in between. The CDR3 sequence is 13 residues long. Per the germline V gene, CDR1 is SQVTM and CDR2 is ANQGSEA. The DNA of the CDR3 is TGCAGCGTTGAATCTGGGGGAACCTATGGCTACACCTTC. Encoded protein: CSVESGGTYGYTF.

In this sample, this clonotype turned up many times. The rearrangement uses TRBV29-1 and TRBJ1-1; TRBD1 agrees at 7 bases. This CDR3 spans 14 amino acids. Unmatched junction bases numbered 4, after V lost 2 bases and J lost 1 base. Germline V gives CDR1 SQVTM, CDR2 ANQGSEA. DNA for the CDR3: TGCAGCGTTGAAAGGTCAGGGGGGAACACTGAAGCTTTCTTT. Its protein product is CSVERSGGNTEAFF.

This sequence joins TRBV6-6 and TRBJ1-1; 9 nucleotides align to TRBD1. The CDR3 runs to 13 residues. CDR1 MNHNY and CDR2 SVGAGI come from the germline V gene (reference sequence). The trim removed 8 bases at V and 3 bases at J, leaving 4 bases unmatched. This CDR3 is CASGRQGDTEAFF. DNA for the CDR3: TGTGCCAGCGGAAGACAGGGGGACACTGAAGCTTTCTTT.

As for this clonotype: At one end the junction does not follow the germline gene, possibly because of a read error. The chain joins TRBV5-1 to TRBJ2-7; no reliable D call. This CDR3 is 12 amino acids long. Germline-derived CDR1 and CDR2 are SGHRS and YFSETQ. DNA of the CDR3: TGCGCCAGCAGCTTGGCGGGTCACGAGCGGTACTTC. Translating it yields CASSLAGHERYF.

On this clonotype itself: A much bigger clone sits one base away, suggesting this may be a read error. The CDR3 carries no conserved terminal phenylalanine or tryptophan, so it likely arises from a read error. The chain has TRBV12-5 and TRBJ2-7, with D perhaps TRBD1 or TRBD2 (6 bases each). Germline V gives CDR1 LGHNT, CDR2 FRNRAP. CDR3 length equals 14 residues. Trimming left V 3 bases short and J 4 bases short, with 13 bases between. The CDR3 sequence is CASGFVGGGYEQYS. The CDR3 DNA follows: TGTGCTAGTGGTTTTGTGGGGGGCGGGTACGAGCAGTACTCC.

This clonotype came up many times. The chain couples TRBV11-2 to TRBJ2-2; D is unclear. The germline CDR1 and CDR2 sequences are SGHAT and FQNNGV. CDR3 size: 13 residues. V was cut by 2 bases and J by 6 bases, with 7 bases left in between. CDR3 amino acids: CASSLFRSGELFF. In DNA form, the CDR3 reads TGTGCCAGCAGCTTATTTCGCTCCGGGGAGCTGTTTTTT.

In regard to this clonotype: A junction boundary mismatches the germline segment, possibly from a read error. The CDR3 sequence: CACSVESISPGANVLTF. CDR3 nucleotides: TGTGCCTGCAGCGTAGAATCGATAAGCCCTGGGGCCAACGTCCTGACTTTC. This sequence joins TRBV9 and TRBJ2-6; D remains unclear. CDR3 length: 17 amino acids. CDR1 is SGDLS, CDR2 YYNGEE, per germline.

The table lists this clonotype with many counts. The junction does not match germline at one end; this may be a read error. The chain carries TRBV6-2 or TRBV6-3 and TRBJ1-1; D is uncertain. The CDR3 runs to 13 residues. Germline CDR1 MNHEY, CDR2 SVGEGT. CDR3 nucleotide sequence: TGTGCCAGCAGTCACTCCGGGAAACCTGAAGCTTTCTTT. Translating it yields CASSHSGKPEAFF.

As regards this clonotype: Germline and junction disagree at one end, which may indicate a read error. The chain joins TRBV11-2 to TRBJ2-7; the D gene is possibly TRBD2 (6 bases). Germline assignment: CDR1 SGHAT and CDR2 FQNNGV. This CDR3 region has 17 residues. CDR3 sequence: CACSLTSLTPRSYEQYF. CDR3 DNA: TGTGCCTGCAGCTTGACTAGTCTTACGCCTAGATCCTACGAGCAGTACTTC.

This clonotype was counted ten times or more. The rearrangement joins TRBV5-5 to TRBJ2-7, with TRBD2 identical over 10 bases. CDR1 and CDR2 (germline): SGHKS, YYEKEE (reference sequence). The CDR3 is made up of 15 amino acids. The junction had 3 bases not matched to a gene; V was cut back by 1 base and J by 2 bases. The DNA of the CDR3 is TGTGCCAGCAGCTTGTACCTAGCGGGAGCCTACGAGCAGTACTTC. Residues: CASSLYLAGAYEQYF.

Regarding this clonotype: A much larger clone lies one base from this, so it may be a read error. The V gene is TRBV7-8, the J gene TRBJ2-2; D may correspond to TRBD1 or TRBD2 (5 bases each). The length of the CDR3 is 16 residues. Germline CDR1 and CDR2: SGHVS and FQNEAQ. The CDR3, as DNA: TGTGCCAGCAGCTTAACTGGACAAGTTAACACCGGGGAGCTGCTTTTT. This translates into CASSLTGQVNTGELLF. The full variable domain, rest sourced from reference TRBV7-8 and TRBJ2-2, is GAGVSQSPRYKVAKRGQDVALRCDPISGHVSLFWYQQALGQGPEFLTYFQNEAQLDKSGLPSDRFFAERPEGSVSTLKIQRTQQEDSAVYLCASSLTGQVNTGELLFGEGSRLTVL.

This clonotype was detected once. The chain joins TRBV27 to TRBJ1-1; D unclear. CDR3 length equals 14 residues. The V gene lost 4 bases and the J gene lost 1 base, with 10 bases spanning the gap. Germline V gene sequence: CDR1 MNHEY, CDR2 SMNVEV (reference sequence). The CDR3 loop reads CASSSPPRNTEAFF. DNA for the CDR3: TGTGCCAGCAGTTCCCCCCCCAGGAACACTGAAGCTTTCTTT.

The rearrangement links TRBV7-9 to TRBJ2-3, with TRBD2 matching 12 bases. V shed 3 bases and J 1 base; nucleotides not matched to a gene: 5. The V gene's germline CDR1 is SEHNR and CDR2 FQNEAQ (reference sequence). CDR3 length equals 17 residues. The chain's CDR3 is CASSFPTSGGGTDTQYF. As DNA, the CDR3 is TGTGCCAGCAGCTTCCCGACTAGCGGGGGTGGCACAGATACGCAGTATTTT.

This clonotype was counted many times. The rearrangement uses TRBV7-2 and TRBJ2-5; D may be TRBD1 (6 bases). The CDR3 is 13 residues long. Per germline, CDR1 SGHTA and CDR2 FQGNSA. V was pared by 4 bases and J by 9 bases, with 15 bases between. The CDR3 nucleotides are TGTGCCAGCAGCTCCTGGGCGGCAGGGGCCCAGTACTTC. This codes for CASSSWAAGAQYF. The variable domain in full, with the rest retrieved from reference TRBV7-2 and TRBJ2-5, is GAGVSQSPSNKVTEKGKDVELRCDPISGHTALYWYRQSLGQGLEFLIYFQGNSAPDKSGLPSDRFSAERTGGSVSTLTIQRTQQEDSAVYLCASSSWAAGAQYFGPGTRLLVL.

This clonotype showed up many times. The chain employs TRBV7-8 and TRBJ2-1; perhaps D is TRBD1 or TRBD2 (6 bases each). The CDR3 loop spans 13 amino acids. Per the germline V gene, CDR1 is SGHVS and CDR2 is FQNEAQ. Trimming cost V 5 bases and J 10 bases, with 15 bases left between them. This CDR3 reads CASSPPGAQEQFF. The CDR3 DNA follows: TGTGCCAGCAGCCCCCCGGGGGCTCAGGAGCAGTTCTTC.

This clonotype has a count of ten or more. The chain uses TRBV29-1 and TRBJ2-3; a possible D gene is TRBD2 (6 bases). Trimming removed 4 bases from V and 4 bases from J, with 15 bases in between. The germline V gene has CDR1 SQVTM and CDR2 ANQGSEA. The CDR3 is 14 amino acids. The CDR3 DNA is TGCAGCGTTGTTCCTAGCGCCGGGGCAGATACGCAGTATTTT. Encoded protein: CSVVPSAGADTQYF.

In its sample, this clonotype was seen many times. CDR3 sequence (DNA): TGCGCCAGCAGCTTGCAAATGGACAGGGCTCTGTATGAGCAGTTCTTC. Translation: CASSLQMDRALYEQFF. The chain has TRBV5-1 and TRBJ2-1; 8 nucleotides line up with TRBD1. The CDR3 is made up of 16 amino acids. Germline trimming cut 1 base from V and 8 bases from J; bases unmatched to any gene: 11. Germline V gives CDR1 SGHRS, CDR2 YFSETQ.